A single sample gave rise to the 6 T cell receptor beta chains below, sequenced in a study of T cell repertoires in cytomegalovirus infection. The antigens these receptors bind are not known. Via MiXCR, TCRdb re-called the reads, giving one row per CDR3 protein. The profile shows about 920,000 distinct CDR3 sequences, around 31% of them singletons. Here the sequenced sample was cultured CD8+ T cells from PBMCs, taken from culture after CMV antigen stimulation. These receptors came from a human donor in good health (CMV status not recorded). Some clones in this sample may be carry-over from other donors' samples.

This clonotype was seen a handful of times. The chain employs TRBV13 and TRBJ1-5; TRBD1 matches at 8 bases. CDR1 is PRHDT and CDR2 is FYEKMQ in the germline V gene (reference sequence). The CDR3 contains 17 residues. V lost 0 bases to trimming and J lost 1 base; unmatched junction nucleotides: 5. For the CDR3, the DNA is TGTGCCAGCAGCTTAGGCCTTGGGACAGGAAGCAATCAGCCCCAGCATTTT. Translating gives CASSLGLGTGSNQPQHF.

This rearrangement joins TRBV7-6 to TRBJ1-2; D not certain. V was clipped by 5 bases and J by 1 base, with 17 bases between them. This CDR3 region has 16 residues. Germline assignment: CDR1 SGHVS and CDR2 FNYEAQ. The CDR3 DNA sequence: TGTGCCAGCAGCCCCCGGCCAGCAAGGAGTAACTATGGCTACACCTTC. Translating gives CASSPRPARSNYGYTF. Based on the CDR3 plus reference TRBV7-6 and TRBJ1-2, the full variable domain is GAGVSQSPRYKVTKRGQDVALRCDPISGHVSLYWYRQALGQGPEFLTYFNYEAQQDKSGLPNDRFSAERPEGSISTLTIQRTEQRDSAMYRCASSPRPARSNYGYTFGSGTRLTVV.

This clonotype was seen only a few times. The chain is built from TRBV7-9 and TRBJ2-4; 7 nucleotides align to TRBD2. Germline CDR1 reads SEHNR; CDR2 reads FQNEAQ (reference sequence). The CDR3 extends over 16 amino acids. With 5 bases clipped from V and 0 bases from J, the junction kept 7 bases outside the gene matches. The CDR3 region is CASSHRDYIAKNIQYF. For the CDR3, the DNA is TGTGCCAGCAGCCACCGGGACTACATAGCCAAAAACATTCAGTACTTC.

This rearrangement joins TRBV6-2 or TRBV6-3 to TRBJ2-2, with D unclear. The CDR3 is 15 residues long. Between the trimmed V and J ends, which lost 2 bases and 2 bases, there was a span of 9 bases. Per the germline V gene, CDR1 is MNHEY and CDR2 is SVGEGT. The CDR3 region has the DNA TGTGCCAGCAGTTACGTACTACCCAACACCGGGGAGCTGTTTTTT. This encodes CASSYVLPNTGELFF.

This clonotype has a handful of counts. This chain links TRBV12-3 or TRBV12-4 with TRBJ2-3, with 7 bases that match TRBD1. The CDR3 consists of 14 residues. V was clipped by 2 bases and J by 2 bases; unmatched bases: 1. CDR3 coding DNA: TGTGCCAGCAGTTTACAGGGGGTCACAGATACGCAGTATTTT. Protein product: CASSLQGVTDTQYF.

The CDR3 reads CASSQVSERGFRYGYTF. The CDR3 DNA follows: TGCGCCAGCAGCCAAGTAAGCGAACGGGGGTTTCGCTATGGCTACACCTTC. This chain uses TRBV4-1 with TRBJ1-2; D is possibly TRBD1 (5 bases). This CDR3 is built from 17 residues. In germline, CDR1 is MGHRA, CDR2 YSYEKL. The germline V and J ends were trimmed by 1 base and 4 bases, with 19 bases remaining between them.